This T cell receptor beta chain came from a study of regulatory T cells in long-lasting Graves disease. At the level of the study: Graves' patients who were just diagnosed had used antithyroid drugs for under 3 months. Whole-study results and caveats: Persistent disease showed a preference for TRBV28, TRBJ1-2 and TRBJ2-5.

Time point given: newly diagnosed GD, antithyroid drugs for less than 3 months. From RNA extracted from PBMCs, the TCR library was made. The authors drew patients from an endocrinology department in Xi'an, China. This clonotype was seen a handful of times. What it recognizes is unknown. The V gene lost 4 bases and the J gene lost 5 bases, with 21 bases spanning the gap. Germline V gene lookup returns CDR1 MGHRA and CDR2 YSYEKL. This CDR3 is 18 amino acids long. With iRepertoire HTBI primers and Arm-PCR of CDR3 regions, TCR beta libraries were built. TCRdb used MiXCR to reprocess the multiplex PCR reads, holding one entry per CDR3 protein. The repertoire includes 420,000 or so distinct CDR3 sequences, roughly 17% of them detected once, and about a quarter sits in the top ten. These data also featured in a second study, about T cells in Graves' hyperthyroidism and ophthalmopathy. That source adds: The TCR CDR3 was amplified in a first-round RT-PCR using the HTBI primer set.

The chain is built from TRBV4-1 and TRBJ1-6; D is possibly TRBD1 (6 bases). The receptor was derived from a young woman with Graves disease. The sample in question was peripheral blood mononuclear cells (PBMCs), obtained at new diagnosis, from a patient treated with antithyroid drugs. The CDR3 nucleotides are TGCGCCAGCAGCCCGGAGGAACAGGGTTATTCAGATAATTCACCCCTCCACTTT. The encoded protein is CASSPEEQGYSDNSPLHF.